Listed here is a single T cell receptor (beta chain). This sample stems from a study of shared clonotypes between healthy human individuals. Only in-frame clones appear in the TCRdb table, and some are missing; sequencing was by immunoSEQ multiplex PCR. The data contain over a million clones, around 97% of them seen just once; the ten biggest clones take up about 1%. This CDR3 has 13 residues. The germline V gene has CDR1 MDHEN and CDR2 SYDVKM. V dropped 3 bases and J dropped 2 bases, with 8 bases sitting between them. The rearrangement links TRBV28 to TRBJ2-7, with TRBD1 as a possible D gene (5 bases). The TCR originated in a man aged 25 to 45 in good health. The sample was naive CD4+ T cells sorted from blood. The subset: CD45RA+ positively selected. Here the CDR3 reads CASSFQGTYEQYF. The CDR3 DNA sequence: TGTGCCAGCAGTTTTCAGGGAACCTACGAGCAGTACTTC.